What follows is one T cell receptor beta chain and its context. What it binds is not known. Next came a second PCR, run for about 7 to 12 cycles, which used a sample-barcoded 5' primer along with a J-beta primer mix. The authors tagged each cDNA molecule using a template-switch adaptor with 12 random nucleotides. TCRdb reanalysed the 5' RACE reads using MiXCR and keeps one entry per CDR3 protein. The table lists about 1.7 million distinct CDR3 sequences, over 25% of them singletons. These data come from a study of blood T cells in healthy people across ages. The overall study: With template switching, about one barcoded beta molecule was captured per two T cells. Overall study results and limits: Expanded clonotype changes were possibly confounded by unknown donor CMV status.

The sample consisted of blood. The source of this sequence is a young woman in good health.

The DNA of the CDR3 is TGTGCCAGCAGTAGAAGCGGGCCGCAGTATTTT. This encodes CASSRSGPQYF. This chain joins TRBV25-1 and TRBJ2-3; a weak D match, TRBD2 (6 bases). Germline values: CDR1 MGHDK, CDR2 SYGVNS. V was cut by 5 bases and J by 10 bases, with 10 bases left in between. This CDR3 contains 11 residues.